These T cell receptor beta chains were read from a single sample in a study of shared clonotypes between healthy human individuals. Clones were sequenced by immunoSEQ multiplex PCR, and TCRdb holds only the in-frame ones, with some missing. The sample lists hundreds of thousands of clones, roughly 95% occurring once. The sample taken for sequencing was naive CD8+ T cells sorted from blood. These TCRs come from a woman aged 25-40 years in good health. CDR3s include the opening cysteine and the closing phenylalanine or tryptophan. D genes are given only for firm matches. The size field is filled for only some rows; it gives once, few, many or a size class.

D gene,V gene,J gene,clone size,CDR3 DNA,CDR3 protein
NA,TRBV28,TRBJ2-2,NA,TGTGCCAGCAGTCGGCCATCTCAACGCGGGGAGCTGTTTTTT,CASSRPSQRGELFF
NA,TRBV13,TRBJ2-1,NA,TGTGCCAGCAGCATCGTAGGGCAAGAGCAGTTCTTC,CASSIVGQEQFF
NA,TRBV20-1,TRBJ2-7,NA,TGCAGTGTTCTAGCAGGCGAGCAGTACTTC,CSVLAGEQYF
NA,TRBV9,TRBJ2-7,NA,TGTGCCAGCAGCGTAGGCGGAGGGACCTCCGAGCAGTACTTC,CASSVGGGTSEQYF
TRBD2,TRBV11-1,TRBJ2-1,NA,TGTGCCAGCAGTCCCACTAGCGGCTTATTCGATGAGCAGTTCTTC,CASSPTSGLFDEQFF
TRBD2,TRBV27,TRBJ2-1,NA,TGTGCCAGCAATCTGGGCGGGAGTCCTTACAATGAGCAGTTCTTC,CASNLGGSPYNEQFF
NA,TRBV6-1,TRBJ2-7,NA,TGTGCCAGCAGTGAAAAGGGCAGCCGGGAGCAGTACTTC,CASSEKGSREQYF
NA,TRBV4-1,TRBJ2-5,NA,TGCGCCAGCAGCCAAGATAATACGGGAGAGACCCAGTACTTC,CASSQDNTGETQYF
NA,TRBV19,TRBJ2-1,NA,TGTGCCAGTAGTCTAGTCGTTGGGAGTGAGCAGTTCTTC,CASSLVVGSEQFF
TRBD1,TRBV30,TRBJ2-7,NA,TGTGCCTGGAGTTCTCGGACAGGGGGAAGATACGAGCAGTACTTC,CAWSSRTGGRYEQYF
NA,TRBV2,TRBJ2-1,NA,TGTGCCAGCAGTGTGGATGGTCTAGCAGACAACAATGAGCAGTTCTTC,CASSVDGLADNNEQFF
NA,TRBV6-1,TRBJ2-2,NA,TGTGCCAGCAGTGACAGCGCAGGGTACCACGGGGAGCTGTTTTTT,CASSDSAGYHGELFF
NA,TRBV19,TRBJ2-3,NA,TGTGCCAGTAGCAGGGATTGGGAGAAGGGAGATACGCAGTATTTT,CASSRDWEKGDTQYF
TRBD1,TRBV4-1,TRBJ1-5,NA,TGCGCCAGCAGCCATGGACAGGGGGGTGGTGGCAATCAGCCCCAGCATTTT,CASSHGQGGGGNQPQHF
TRBD2,TRBV27,TRBJ2-7,NA,TGTGCCAGCAGTTTATCCGGTATTAATACGGGGGGCTCCTACGAGCAGTACTTC,CASSLSGINTGGSYEQYF
TRBD1,TRBV6-1,TRBJ1-4,NA,TGTGCCAGCAGGGGACGGACAGGGTCTAATGAAAAACTGTTTTTT,CASRGRTGSNEKLFF
NA,TRBV28,TRBJ1-1,NA,TGTGCCAGCAGTTTACTGAACACTGAAGCTTTCTTT,CASSLLNTEAFF
TRBD2,TRBV5-1,TRBJ2-2,once,TGCGCCAGCAGTCTTGAACCGGGACTAGCGGGAGGGGTCACCGGGGAGCTGTTTTTT,CASSLEPGLAGGVTGELFF
TRBD2,TRBV30,TRBJ2-3,NA,TGTGCCTGGAGCGGGACTAGCGGGATCACAGATACGCAGTATTTT,CAWSGTSGITDTQYF
TRBD1,TRBV28,TRBJ2-7,NA,TGTGCCAGCAGACCCTCAGGGGGCTACGAGCAGTACTTC,CASRPSGGYEQYF
TRBD2,TRBV13,TRBJ2-1,NA,TGTGCCAGCAGCTTAGCGGGTGGGGAGACTAGCGGGAGTATCTACAATGAGCAGTTCTTC,CASSLAGGETSGSIYNEQFF
NA,TRBV4-1,TRBJ1-6,NA,TGCGCCAGCAGCAGCTTATCATATTCACCCCTCCACTTT,CASSSLSYSPLHF
TRBD2,TRBV7-7,TRBJ2-7,once,TGTGCCAGCAGCTTAGCGCTCGAGCGGGAGTCCCTCGAGCAGTACTTC,CASSLALERESLEQYF
NA,TRBV27,TRBJ2-1,NA,TGTGCCAGCAGTTTGGGTTGGTACAATGAGCAGTTCTTC,CASSLGWYNEQFF
TRBD1,TRBV27,TRBJ2-7,NA,TGTGCCAGCAGTTCCTCGATCGGGACAGTAAGCTACGAGCAGTACTTC,CASSSSIGTVSYEQYF
NA,TRBV28,TRBJ1-1,NA,TGTGCCAGCAGGAGGACGGGGAACACTGAAGCTTTCTTT,CASRRTGNTEAFF
TRBD2,TRBV19,TRBJ2-7,NA,TGTGCCAGTAGCATATTAGCGGGAGCCCCCGAGCAGTACTTC,CASSILAGAPEQYF
TRBD2,TRBV6-5,TRBJ2-7,NA,TGTGCCAGCAGTTACAGCGTAGCGGGGAGCTCCTACGAGCAGTACTTC,CASSYSVAGSSYEQYF
TRBD2,TRBV27,TRBJ2-1,once,TGTGCCAGCAAGTCCGGGACTAGTGGAGTCAATGAGCAGTTCTTC,CASKSGTSGVNEQFF
NA,TRBV25-1,TRBJ1-2,NA,TGTGCCAGCAGTGAATTAGGTGGCTACACCTTC,CASSELGGYTF
NA,TRBV6-5,TRBJ2-1,NA,TGTGCCAGCAGGCCTTCCTTCGGATACAATGAGCAGTTCTTC,CASRPSFGYNEQFF
NA,TRBV27,TRBJ1-3,NA,TGTGCCAGCAGCCCAACTCCCCCCCGCGTGGGTTATGGAAACACCATATATTTT,CASSPTPPRVGYGNTIYF
TRBD2,TRBV4-2,TRBJ2-7,NA,TGTGCCAGCAGCCAATGGTCGGAATTAGCGGGATTTGAGGACGAGCAGTACTTC,CASSQWSELAGFEDEQYF
TRBD1,TRBV5-4,TRBJ2-7,NA,TGTGCCAGCAGCGGCGGGACAGGGGTGTCCTACGAGCAGTACTTC,CASSGGTGVSYEQYF
NA,TRBV9,TRBJ2-7,NA,TGTGCCAGCAGCGTCGGGTCAATTTACGAGCAGTACTTC,CASSVGSIYEQYF
NA,TRBV27,TRBJ1-5,NA,TGTGCCAGCAGTTTATCGGGCGGCAGCAATCAGCCCCAGCATTTT,CASSLSGGSNQPQHF